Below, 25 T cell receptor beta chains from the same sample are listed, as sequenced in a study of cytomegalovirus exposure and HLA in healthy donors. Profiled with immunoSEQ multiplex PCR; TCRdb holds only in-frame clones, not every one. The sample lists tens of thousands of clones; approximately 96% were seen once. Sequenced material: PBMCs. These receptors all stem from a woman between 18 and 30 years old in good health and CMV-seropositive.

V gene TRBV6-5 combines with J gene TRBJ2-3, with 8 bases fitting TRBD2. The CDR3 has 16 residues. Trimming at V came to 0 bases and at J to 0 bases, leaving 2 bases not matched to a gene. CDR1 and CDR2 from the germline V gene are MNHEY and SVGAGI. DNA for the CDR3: TGTGCCAGCAGTTACTCGATAGCGGGAAGCACAGATACGCAGTATTTT. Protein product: CASSYSIAGSTDTQYF.

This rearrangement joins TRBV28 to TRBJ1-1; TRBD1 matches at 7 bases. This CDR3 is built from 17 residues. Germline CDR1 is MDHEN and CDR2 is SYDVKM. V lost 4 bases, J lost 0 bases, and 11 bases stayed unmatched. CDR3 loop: CASSYLRQGLMNTEAFF. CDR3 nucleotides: TGTGCCAGCAGTTACCTACGACAGGGCCTGATGAACACTGAAGCTTTCTTT.

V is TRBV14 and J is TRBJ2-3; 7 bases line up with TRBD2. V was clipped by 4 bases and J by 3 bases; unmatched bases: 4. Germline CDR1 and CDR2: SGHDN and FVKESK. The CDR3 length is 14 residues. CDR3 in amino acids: CASSRGRGTDTQYF. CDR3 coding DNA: TGTGCCAGCAGCCGCGGGCGGGGGACAGATACGCAGTATTTT.

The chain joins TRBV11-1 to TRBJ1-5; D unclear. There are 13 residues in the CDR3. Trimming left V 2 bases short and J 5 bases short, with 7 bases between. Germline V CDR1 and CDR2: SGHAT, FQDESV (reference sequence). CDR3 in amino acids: CASSLSPDQPQHF. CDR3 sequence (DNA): TGTGCCAGCAGCTTATCCCCAGATCAGCCCCAGCATTTT.

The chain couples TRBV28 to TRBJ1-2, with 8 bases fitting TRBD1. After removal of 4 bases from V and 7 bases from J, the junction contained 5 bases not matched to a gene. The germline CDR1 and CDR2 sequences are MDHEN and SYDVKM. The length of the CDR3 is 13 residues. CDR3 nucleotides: TGTGCCAGCAGTTCGGACAGGGAGAGTGGCTACACCTTC. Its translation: CASSSDRESGYTF.

This chain's CDR3 is CASSTRKIQGNGELFF. CDR3 in DNA: TGTGCCAGCAGCACCCGGAAAATACAGGGGAACGGGGAGCTGTTTTTT. This rearrangement joins TRBV21-1 to TRBJ2-2; TRBD1, the D gene given by the table, was not confirmed from the DNA. TRBV21-1 is a pseudogene segment. There are 16 residues in the CDR3.

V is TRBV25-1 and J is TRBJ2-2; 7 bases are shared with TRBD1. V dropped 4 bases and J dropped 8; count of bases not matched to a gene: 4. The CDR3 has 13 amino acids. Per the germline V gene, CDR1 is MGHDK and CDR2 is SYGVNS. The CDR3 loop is CASSGTGGGELFF. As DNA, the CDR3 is TGTGCCAGCAGTGGGACAGGAGGTGGGGAGCTGTTTTTT.

This CDR3 reads CASSLGTGGLYEQYF. The CDR3 DNA reads TGTGCCAGCAGCCTCGGGACAGGGGGGCTTTACGAGCAGTACTTC. V usage is TRBV5-6 and J usage is TRBJ2-7; TRBD1 matches at 11 bases. In germline, CDR1 is SGHDT, CDR2 YYEEEE. The V gene end was trimmed by 4 bases and the J gene end by 4 bases; junction bases not matched to a gene: 7. The CDR3 contains 15 residues.

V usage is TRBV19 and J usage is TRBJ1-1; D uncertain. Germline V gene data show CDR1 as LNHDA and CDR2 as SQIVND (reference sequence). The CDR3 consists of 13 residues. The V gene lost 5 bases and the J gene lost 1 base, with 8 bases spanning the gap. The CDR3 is CASSYSSNTEAFF. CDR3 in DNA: TGTGCCAGTAGTTACAGCTCGAACACTGAAGCTTTCTTT.

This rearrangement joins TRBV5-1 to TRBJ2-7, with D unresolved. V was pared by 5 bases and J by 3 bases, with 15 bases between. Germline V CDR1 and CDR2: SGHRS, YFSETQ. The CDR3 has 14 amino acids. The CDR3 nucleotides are TGCGCCAGCAGTCCAGTACCCCCGGGCTACGAGCAGTACTTC. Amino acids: CASSPVPPGYEQYF.

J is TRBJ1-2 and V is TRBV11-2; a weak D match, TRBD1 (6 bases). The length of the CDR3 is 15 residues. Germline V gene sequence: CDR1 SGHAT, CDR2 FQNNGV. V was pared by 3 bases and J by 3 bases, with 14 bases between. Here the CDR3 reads CASSFRGGADYGYTF. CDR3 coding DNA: TGTGCCAGCAGCTTTCGGGGGGGCGCTGACTATGGCTACACCTTC.

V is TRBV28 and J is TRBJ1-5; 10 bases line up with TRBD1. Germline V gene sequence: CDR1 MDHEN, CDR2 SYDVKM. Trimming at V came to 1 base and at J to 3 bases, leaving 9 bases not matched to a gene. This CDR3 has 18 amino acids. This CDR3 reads CASSLSPQTGGVNQPQHF. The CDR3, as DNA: TGTGCCAGCAGTTTATCCCCCCAGACAGGGGGCGTCAATCAGCCCCAGCATTTT.

The CDR3 loop reads CASSARTSGIYNEQFF. The CDR3, as DNA: TGCGCCAGCAGCGCACGGACTAGCGGGATTTACAATGAGCAGTTCTTC. The chain has TRBV5-1 and TRBJ2-1; 12 bases map to TRBD2. J lost 4 bases, V lost 4 bases, and 6 bases had no gene match. CDR3 length: 16 residues. Per germline, CDR1 SGHRS and CDR2 YFSETQ.

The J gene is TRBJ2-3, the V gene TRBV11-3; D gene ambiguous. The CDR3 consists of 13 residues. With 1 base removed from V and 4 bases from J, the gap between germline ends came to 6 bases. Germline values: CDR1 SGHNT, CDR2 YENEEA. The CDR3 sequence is CASSLGQSDTQYF. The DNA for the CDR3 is TGTGCCAGCAGCTTAGGGCAGTCAGATACGCAGTATTTT.

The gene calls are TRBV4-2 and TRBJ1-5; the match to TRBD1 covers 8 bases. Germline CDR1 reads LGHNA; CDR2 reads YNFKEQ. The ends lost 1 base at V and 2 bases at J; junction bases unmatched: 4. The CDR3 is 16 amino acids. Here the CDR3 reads CASSQVQGAGNQPQHF. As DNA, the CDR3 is TGTGCCAGCAGCCAAGTTCAGGGGGCCGGCAATCAGCCCCAGCATTTT.

The CDR3 here is CASSLSSREQFF. The CDR3 DNA reads TGTGCCAGCAGTTTATCTAGTCGTGAGCAGTTCTTC. The chain carries TRBV27 and TRBJ2-1; no clear D. Per the germline V gene, CDR1 is MNHEY and CDR2 is SMNVEV (reference sequence). The V and J ends lost 0 bases and 9 bases respectively, with 6 bases between them. The CDR3 extends over 12 amino acids.

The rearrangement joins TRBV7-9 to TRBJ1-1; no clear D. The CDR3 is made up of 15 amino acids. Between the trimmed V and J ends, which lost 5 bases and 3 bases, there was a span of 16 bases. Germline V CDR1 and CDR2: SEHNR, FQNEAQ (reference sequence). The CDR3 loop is CASSQVLGADTEAFF. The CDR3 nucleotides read TGTGCCAGCAGCCAAGTCTTGGGTGCGGACACTGAAGCTTTCTTT.

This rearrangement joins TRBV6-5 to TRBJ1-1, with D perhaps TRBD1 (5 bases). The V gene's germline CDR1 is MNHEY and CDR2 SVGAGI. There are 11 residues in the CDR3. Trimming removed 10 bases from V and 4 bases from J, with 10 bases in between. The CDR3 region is CATGGGTEAFF. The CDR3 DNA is TGTGCCACCGGGGGGGGCACTGAAGCTTTCTTT.

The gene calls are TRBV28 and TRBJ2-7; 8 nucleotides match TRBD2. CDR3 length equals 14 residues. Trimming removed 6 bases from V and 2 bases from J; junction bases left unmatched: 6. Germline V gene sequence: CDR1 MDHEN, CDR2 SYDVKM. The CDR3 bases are TGTGCCAGCAGAATGACTAGCGACCCCTACGAGCAGTACTTC. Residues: CASRMTSDPYEQYF.

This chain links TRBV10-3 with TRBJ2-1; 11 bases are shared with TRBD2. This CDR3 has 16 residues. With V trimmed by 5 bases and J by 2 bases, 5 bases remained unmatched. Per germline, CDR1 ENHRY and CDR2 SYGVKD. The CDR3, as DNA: TGTGCCATCAGTCCCGGGACTAGCGGAACCTACAATGAGCAGTTCTTC. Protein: CAISPGTSGTYNEQFF.

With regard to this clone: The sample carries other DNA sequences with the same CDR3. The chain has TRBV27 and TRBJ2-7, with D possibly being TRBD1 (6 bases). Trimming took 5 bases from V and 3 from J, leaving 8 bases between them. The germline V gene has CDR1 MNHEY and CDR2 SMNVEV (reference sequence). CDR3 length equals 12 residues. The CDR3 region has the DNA TGTGCCAGCAGTCCGACAGGCTACGAGCAGTACTTC. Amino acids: CASSPTGYEQYF.

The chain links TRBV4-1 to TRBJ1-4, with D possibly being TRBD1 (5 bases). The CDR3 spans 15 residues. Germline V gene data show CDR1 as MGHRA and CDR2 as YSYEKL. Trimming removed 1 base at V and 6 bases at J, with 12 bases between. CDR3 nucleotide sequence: TGCGCCAGCAGCCAAGGTCCACGGGGGTATGAAAAACTGTTTTTT. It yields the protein CASSQGPRGYEKLFF.

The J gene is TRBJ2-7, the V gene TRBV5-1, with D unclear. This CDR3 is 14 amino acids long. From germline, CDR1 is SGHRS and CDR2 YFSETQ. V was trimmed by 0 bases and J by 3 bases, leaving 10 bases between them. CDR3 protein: CASSLAADFYEQYF. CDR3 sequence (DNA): TGCGCCAGCAGCTTGGCGGCGGATTTCTACGAGCAGTACTTC.

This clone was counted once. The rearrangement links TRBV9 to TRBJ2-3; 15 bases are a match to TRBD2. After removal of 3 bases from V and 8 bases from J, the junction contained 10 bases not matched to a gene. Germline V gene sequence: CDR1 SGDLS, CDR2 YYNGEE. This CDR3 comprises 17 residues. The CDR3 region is CASSGGLAGGPKGTQYF. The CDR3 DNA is TGTGCCAGCAGCGGCGGACTAGCGGGAGGGCCTAAGGGTACGCAGTATTTT. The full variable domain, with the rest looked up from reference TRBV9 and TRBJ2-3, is DSGVTQTPKHLITATGQRVTLRCSPRSGDLSVYWYQQSLDQGLQFLIQYYNGEERAKGNILERFSAQQFPDLHSELNLSSLELGDSALYFCASSGGLAGGPKGTQYFGPGTRLTVL.

The CDR3 DNA reads as TGCGCCAGCAGCCAACCCGGGACTCTAAATGAGCAGTTCTTC. It specifies CASSQPGTLNEQFF. The chain combines TRBV4-1 with TRBJ2-1; maybe TRBD2 (6 bases). Per germline, CDR1 MGHRA and CDR2 YSYEKL. V lost 2 bases and J lost 7, with 12 bases in between. The CDR3 contains 14 residues.